This T cell receptor (beta chain) was found in a study of blood T cells in healthy people across ages. The CDR3 has 13 amino acids. The germline gives CDR1 DFQATT, CDR2 SNEGSKA (reference sequence). This clonotype was seen only once. What it recognizes is unknown. Whole-study findings and limits: TCR beta diversity correlated strongly with naive T cell percentage. In long-lived donors, naive CD4+ cell counts and diversity exceeded those of aged donors.

The study isolated at least 6.5 million PBMCs from each sample. A sample-barcoded 5' primer and a J-beta primer mix were used in a second PCR of roughly 6 to 11 cycles. Each CDR3 protein is one row after TCRdb ran MiXCR on the 5' RACE reads. The repertoire includes 500,000 to 550,000 distinct CDR3 sequences, approximately 25% of them detected once, and roughly 9% sits in the top ten. In addition, the sample was reused for a study of T cells of mothers and their children. That source reports: It was through the M1S primer of the second PCR that sample barcodes and 2-4 random nucleotides were added.

This receptor was obtained from a boy younger than 18 in good health. This chain links TRBV20-1 with TRBJ2-5; D possibly uses TRBD1 or TRBD2 (5 bases each). The J call may be incorrect, as the DNA end agrees better with TRBJ2-1. Sequenced sample: blood. Written as DNA, the CDR3 is TGCAGTGCTAGAGTCCTACTAGGGGATGAGCAGTTCTTC. It encodes CSARVLLGDEQFF.